These 20 T cell receptor beta chains were all obtained from the same sample, sequenced in a study of neurological immune-mediated disorders. Each CDR3 protein gets one entry after TCRdb re-called the 5' RACE reads with MiXCR. Among about 59,000 distinct CDR3 sequences listed, 10% to 15% were seen once. What was sequenced was PBMCs. These receptors all come from a woman aged 60-75 years with HTLV-1-associated myelopathy (HAM/TSP).

This clonotype has ten or more counts. The CDR3 spells CSARSPSPINEQFF. As DNA, the CDR3 is TGCAGTGCTAGATCGCCCAGCCCTATCAATGAGCAGTTCTTC. The V call is TRBV20-1, the J call TRBJ2-1; D not resolved. The CDR3 has 14 residues. Germline CDR1 and CDR2: DFQATT and SNEGSKA (reference sequence). V was cut by 2 bases and J by 6 bases, with 14 bases left in between.

Ten or more counts support this clonotype. The chain carries TRBV9 and TRBJ2-1, with TRBD2 matching 13 bases. Losses at the gene ends were 4 bases for V and 0 bases for J; bases not matched to a gene: 7. This CDR3 is built from 18 residues. The V gene's germline CDR1 is SGDLS and CDR2 YYNGEE. In nucleotides, the CDR3 is TGTGCCAGCAGCCTTGGACTAGCGGGGGCAAGCTCCTACAATGAGCAGTTCTTC. Residues: CASSLGLAGASSYNEQFF. The whole variable domain, filled in from reference TRBV9 and TRBJ2-1, reads DSGVTQTPKHLITATGQRVTLRCSPRSGDLSVYWYQQSLDQGLQFLIQYYNGEERAKGNILERFSAQQFPDLHSELNLSSLELGDSALYFCASSLGLAGASSYNEQFFGPGTRLTVL.

This clonotype was detected ten times or more. The genes are TRBV5-1 and TRBJ2-1, with TRBD1 as a possible D gene (5 bases). The CDR3 runs to 14 residues. V lost 4 bases and J lost 5, with 13 bases in between. Germline-derived CDR1 and CDR2 are SGHRS and YFSETQ. CDR3: CASSQGSRDNEQFF. CDR3 nucleotides: TGCGCCAGCAGCCAAGGTAGCAGGGACAATGAGCAGTTCTTC.

Comments on this clonotype: A much more abundant neighbour one base away suggests this may be a read error. The chain combines TRBV7-6 with TRBJ2-2, with D perhaps TRBD2 (6 bases). The CDR3 has 14 residues. CDR1 is SGHVS and CDR2 is FNYEAQ in the germline V gene. This CDR3 is CASSLAVSPGELIF. CDR3 sequence (DNA): TGTGCCAGCAGCTTAGCTGTGTCTCCGGGGGAGCTGATTTTT.

Ten or more counts support this clonotype. The chain recombines TRBV20-1 with TRBJ2-7, with TRBD2 as a possible D gene (6 bases). The CDR3 has 14 amino acids. CDR1 and CDR2 (germline): DFQATT, SNEGSKA (reference sequence). The V end lost 3 bases, the J end lost 3 bases, and 15 bases lay between the germline ends. The CDR3 nucleotides are TGCAGTGCTAGCGGGGGACTTACCCTCTACGAGCAGTACTTC. As protein: CSASGGLTLYEQYF.

At least ten counts were recorded for this clonotype. CDR3 sequence reads: CASSPRGGSATGELFF. DNA for the CDR3: TGTGCCAGCAGCCCCCGGGGAGGGTCGGCGACCGGGGAGCTGTTTTTT. The rearrangement uses TRBV9 and TRBJ2-2, with 7 bases fitting TRBD2. The germline V gene encodes CDR1 SGDLS and CDR2 YYNGEE. Trimming took 4 bases from V and 5 from J; bases not matched to a gene: 11. There are 16 residues in the CDR3.

This clonotype was seen a few times. V usage is TRBV20-1 and J usage is TRBJ2-7; 9 positions agree with TRBD1. This CDR3 is 15 amino acids long. The junction had 9 bases not matched to a gene; V was cut back by 3 bases and J by 3 bases. CDR1 is DFQATT, CDR2 SNEGSKA, per germline (reference sequence). In nucleotides, the CDR3 is TGCAGTGCTAGTCCCGGGACAGGGATCCGCTACGAGCAGTACTTC. Translating it yields CSASPGTGIRYEQYF.

This clonotype was picked up many times. The chain has TRBV12-3 or TRBV12-4 and TRBJ1-5; D remains unclear. The V end was cut by 3 bases, the J end by 2 bases, with 5 bases between. The length of the CDR3 is 13 residues. The CDR3 region has the DNA TGTGCCAGCAGTTTTACAGGCAATCAGCCCCAGCATTTT. It yields the protein CASSFTGNQPQHF.

This clonotype occurred many times. The chain recombines TRBV15 with TRBJ2-5; 8 bases fit TRBD1. The CDR3 is made up of 14 amino acids. V lost 6 bases and J lost 5; bases outside the gene matches: 8. The germline CDR1 and CDR2 sequences are LNHNV and YYDKDF (reference sequence). DNA of the CDR3: TGTGCCACCAGGGAGACAGGGGCCGGGGAGACCCAGTACTTC. This gives the protein CATRETGAGETQYF. The variable domain in full, with the rest retrieved from reference TRBV15 and TRBJ2-5, is DAMVIQNPRYQVTQFGKPVTLSCSQTLNHNVMYWYQQKSSQAPKLLFHYYDKDFNNEADTPDNFQSRRPNTSFCFLDIRSPGLGDTAMYLCATRETGAGETQYFGPGTRLLVL.

This clonotype showed up many times. The CDR3: CASSIEQGSGELFF. The CDR3 coding sequence is TGCGCCAGCAGCATAGAACAGGGTTCCGGGGAGCTGTTTTTT. This rearrangement joins TRBV5-1 to TRBJ2-2; tentatively, D is TRBD1 (6 bases). V gave up 4 bases and J gave up 6 bases, with 13 bases separating them. This CDR3 is 14 amino acids long. CDR1 is SGHRS, CDR2 YFSETQ, per germline.

In its sample, this clonotype was seen many times. CDR3 DNA: TGTGCCAGCACGTTTGCGGGACAACGAGCCAGCGAGCAGTACTTC. It codes for CASTFAGQRASEQYF. The chain joins TRBV12-3 or TRBV12-4 to TRBJ2-7, with D perhaps matching TRBD1 or TRBD2 (6 bases each). This CDR3 comprises 15 residues. Deletions cut 7 bases from V and 6 bases from J, with 22 bases between.

There are many counts of this clonotype. This chain uses TRBV5-6 with TRBJ2-1; D is unresolved. From germline, CDR1 is SGHDT and CDR2 YYEEEE. The CDR3 is made up of 12 amino acids. V lost 1 base, J lost 5 bases, and 4 bases lay in between. The CDR3 DNA follows: TGTGCCAGCAGCTTGAGACACAATGAGCAGTTCTTC. Protein product: CASSLRHNEQFF.

This clonotype was recorded many times. The rearrangement joins TRBV20-1 to TRBJ1-1; the match to TRBD1 covers 7 bases. This CDR3 is 13 amino acids long. V shed 6 bases and J 4 bases; nucleotides not matched to a gene: 8. Germline lookup yields CDR1 DFQATT and CDR2 SNEGSKA (reference sequence). This chain's CDR3 is CSAQGGGITEAFF. CDR3 nucleotide sequence: TGCAGTGCCCAGGGGGGGGGGATCACTGAAGCTTTCTTT.

Many counts were recorded for this clonotype. This chain uses TRBV7-9 with TRBJ2-1; D possibly matches TRBD1 or TRBD2 (5 bases each). Deletions cut 4 bases from V and 4 bases from J, with 14 bases between. The V gene's germline CDR1 is SEHNR and CDR2 FQNEAQ (reference sequence). The CDR3 has 15 residues. CDR3 nucleotides: TGTGCCAGCAGCTCCCCTACGGGACCTTACAATGAGCAGTTCTTC. Translated: CASSSPTGPYNEQFF.

Concerning this clonotype itself: A much larger clone differs by one base, so this may be a read error. The chain links TRBV28 to TRBJ2-7, with D possibly matching TRBD1 (6 bases). The CDR3 is made up of 13 amino acids. Trimming took off 4 bases at V and 3 bases at J, with 10 bases between the two ends. Germline CDR1 and CDR2: MDHEN and SYDVKM. Here the CDR3 reads CASSSTTGYEQYF. CDR3 bases: TGTGCCAGCAGTTCCACGACAGGCTACGAGCAGTACTTC. The full variable domain, completed using reference TRBV28 and TRBJ2-7, is DVKVTQSSRYLVKRTGEKVFLECVQDMDHENMFWYRQDPGLGLRLIYFSYDVKMKEKGDIPEGYSVSREKKERFSLILESASTNQTSMYLCASSSTTGYEQYFGPGTRLTVT.

Many counts were recorded for this clonotype. This rearrangement joins TRBV20-1 to TRBJ1-5; D gene unclear. This CDR3 has 13 residues. Trimming left V 2 bases short and J 1 base short, with 6 bases between. Germline loops: CDR1 DFQATT, CDR2 SNEGSKA (reference sequence). The CDR3 bases are TGCAGTGCTAGACGGCAGAGCAATCAGCCCCAGCATTTT. As protein: CSARRQSNQPQHF.

This clonotype occurred many times. The V call is TRBV2, the J call TRBJ2-5, with 9 bases fitting TRBD1. The CDR3 covers 14 residues. V dropped 4 bases and J dropped 9; count of bases not matched to a gene: 9. The germline V gene encodes CDR1 SNHLY and CDR2 FYNNEI. CDR3 sequence (DNA): TGTGCCAGCAGTGGGTCCGGACAGGGGCTGGCCCAGTACTTC. Its protein product is CASSGSGQGLAQYF.

Many counts were recorded for this clonotype. The rearrangement uses TRBV3-1 and TRBJ1-1; D gene ambiguous. V was cut by 0 bases and J by 1 base, with 6 bases left in between. Germline CDR1 is LGHDT and CDR2 is YNNKEL (reference sequence). The CDR3 has 14 amino acids. Written as DNA, the CDR3 is TGTGCCAGCAGCCAAGATGTTGGGAACACTGAAGCTTTCTTT. Protein sequence: CASSQDVGNTEAFF.

This clonotype has at least ten counts. This chain links TRBV3-1 with TRBJ1-2; no definite D call. CDR3 length equals 16 residues. V lost 1 base, J lost 2 bases, and 14 bases lay in between. CDR1 and CDR2 (germline): LGHDT, YNNKEL (reference sequence). The CDR3 nucleotides are TGTGCCAGCAGCCAAGTACTGGCGGGGTCCAACTATGGCTACACCTTC. Residues: CASSQVLAGSNYGYTF.

This clonotype was detected ten times or more. This chain connects TRBV20-1 to TRBJ2-7; D possibly corresponds to TRBD1 (5 bases). The CDR3 has 13 amino acids. Trimming shortened V by 1 base and J by 0 bases, and 7 bases separated the two germline ends. Germline loops: CDR1 DFQATT, CDR2 SNEGSKA (reference sequence). The CDR3 here is CSARARDSYEQYF. For the CDR3, the DNA is TGCAGTGCTAGAGCCAGGGACTCCTACGAGCAGTACTTC.